This TCR beta chain was captured by sequencing in a study of cytomegalovirus exposure and HLA in healthy donors. This clone was found a few times. Its cognate antigen is unknown. Study outcomes and limitations: In a later analysis, TCR beta V- and J-gene trimming was associated with a missense DCLRE1C variant. Analysis performed later showed TCR beta chains linked to HLA being more clonally expanded than equally common others.

Primers: 60 Vbeta forward and 13 Jbeta reverse. This table comes from immunoSEQ multiplex PCR, and its TCRdb copy is limited to in-frame clones, with some not included. The sample shows some 70,000 clones, 60% to 80% of them seen only once. Germline values: CDR1 SGHAT, CDR2 FQNNGV. Trimming removed 5 bases at V and 11 bases at J, with 12 bases between. The CDR3 totals 11 residues. This rearrangement joins TRBV11-2 to TRBJ2-5, with a weak D call TRBD2 (6 bases). Specimen: PBMCs. This receptor was obtained from a male donor in good health and CMV-seropositive. CDR3 region: CASSLRDLQYF. DNA of the CDR3: TGTGCCAGCAGCCTCCGGGACTTACAGTACTTC.